This paragraph covers one T cell receptor beta chain sequence. No antigen is known for it. Selected positively for CCR7 and CD45RO-negative, naive CD8 cells excluded terminally differentiated effector memory CD45RA+ cells. Each of the donors was a healthy adult who was HIV-negative and had not had a recent acute infection or vaccination. The data derive from a study of shared clonotypes between healthy human individuals. The overall study: The people who gave samples were a couple of women and three men aged 18 to 49. CD4 naive cells filled three plates per donor, CD4 memory three, CD8 naive two and CD8 memory one.

Sequencing was performed with immunoSEQ multiplex PCR; in TCRdb, only in-frame clones are kept and a portion is missing. This sample has roughly 770,000 clones; roughly 96% occur once, and the top ten carry around 0.21%. Regarding the study as a whole: Memory subsets generally showed lower estimated richness than naive subsets.

Sequencing was carried out using naive CD8+ T cells sorted from blood. The receptor was derived from a man aged 25 to 40 in good health.

CDR3 sequence reads: CSGLQVSYNEQFF. For the CDR3, the DNA is TGCAGCGGTTTACAGGTCTCCTACAATGAGCAGTTCTTC. The gene calls are TRBV29-1 and TRBJ2-1, with D perhaps matching TRBD1 (5 bases). Germline assignment: CDR1 SQVTM and CDR2 ANQGSEA. Trimming shortened V by 7 bases and J by 0 bases, and 10 bases separated the two germline ends. This CDR3 has 13 amino acids.